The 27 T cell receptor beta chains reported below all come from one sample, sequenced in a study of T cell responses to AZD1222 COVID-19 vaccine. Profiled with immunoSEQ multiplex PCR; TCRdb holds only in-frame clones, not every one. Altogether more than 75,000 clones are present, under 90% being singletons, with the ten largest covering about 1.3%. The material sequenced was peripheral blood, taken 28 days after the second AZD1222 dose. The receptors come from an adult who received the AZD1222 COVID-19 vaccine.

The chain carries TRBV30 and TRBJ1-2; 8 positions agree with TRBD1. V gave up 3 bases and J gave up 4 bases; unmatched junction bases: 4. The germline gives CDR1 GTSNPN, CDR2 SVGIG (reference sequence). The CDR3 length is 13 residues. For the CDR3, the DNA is TGTGCCTGGAGCCCGGACAGGGTCTATGGCTACACCTTC. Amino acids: CAWSPDRVYGYTF.

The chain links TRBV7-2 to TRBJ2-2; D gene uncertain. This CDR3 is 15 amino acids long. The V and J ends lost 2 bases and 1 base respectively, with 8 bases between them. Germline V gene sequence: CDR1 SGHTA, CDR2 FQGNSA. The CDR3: CASSLKAENTGELFF. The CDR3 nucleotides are TGTGCCAGCAGCTTAAAGGCGGAGAACACCGGGGAGCTGTTTTTT.

This chain's CDR3 is CASTYTDTQYF. The CDR3 region has the DNA TGTGCCAGCACGTACACAGATACGCAGTATTTT. The V and J genes are TRBV28 and TRBJ2-3; D is unresolved. The length of the CDR3 is 11 residues. Trimming removed 7 bases at V and 2 bases at J, with 4 bases between. Germline V gene lookup returns CDR1 MDHEN and CDR2 SYDVKM.

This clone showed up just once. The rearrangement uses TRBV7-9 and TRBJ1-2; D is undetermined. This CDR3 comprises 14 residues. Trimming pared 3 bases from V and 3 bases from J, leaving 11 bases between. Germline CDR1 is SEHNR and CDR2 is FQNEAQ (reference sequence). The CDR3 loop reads CASSFKEGHYGYTF. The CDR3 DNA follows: TGTGCCAGCAGCTTTAAAGAGGGTCACTATGGCTACACCTTC.

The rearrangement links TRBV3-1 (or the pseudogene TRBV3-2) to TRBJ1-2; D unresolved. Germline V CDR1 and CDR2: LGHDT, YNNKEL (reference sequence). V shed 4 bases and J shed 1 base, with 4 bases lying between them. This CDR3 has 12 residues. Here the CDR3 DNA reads TGTGCCAGCAGCCGCCATAACTATGGCTACACCTTC. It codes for CASSRHNYGYTF.

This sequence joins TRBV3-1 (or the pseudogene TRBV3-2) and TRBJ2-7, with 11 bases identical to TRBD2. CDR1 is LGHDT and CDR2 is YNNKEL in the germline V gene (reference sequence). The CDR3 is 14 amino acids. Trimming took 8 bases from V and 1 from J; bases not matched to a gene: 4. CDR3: CASGTSGSSYEQYF. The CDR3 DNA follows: TGTGCCAGCGGCACTAGCGGGAGTTCCTACGAGCAGTACTTC.

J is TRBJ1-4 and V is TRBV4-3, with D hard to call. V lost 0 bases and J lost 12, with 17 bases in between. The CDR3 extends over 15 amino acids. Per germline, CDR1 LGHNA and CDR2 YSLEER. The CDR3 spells CASSQDFGEGGELFF. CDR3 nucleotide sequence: TGCGCCAGCAGCCAAGATTTTGGGGAGGGCGGGGAACTGTTTTTT.

CDR3 nucleotide sequence: TGTGCCAGCAGCTTACCCAGGGGACTAGCGGTTGACAATGAGCAGTTCTTC. Translating it yields CASSLPRGLAVDNEQFF. This chain connects TRBV13 to TRBJ2-1; 11 positions match TRBD2. From germline, CDR1 is PRHDT and CDR2 FYEKMQ (reference sequence). J was trimmed by 5 bases and V by 2 bases; bases with no gene match: 8. The CDR3 is 17 amino acids.

The CDR3 loop reads CASSSMMGATNEKLFF. The CDR3 nucleotides read TGCGCCAGCAGCTCAATGATGGGGGCCACTAATGAAAAACTGTTTTTT. The chain employs TRBV5-1 and TRBJ1-4; possibly TRBD1 for D (6 bases). Between the trimmed V and J ends, which lost 3 bases and 2 bases, there was a span of 14 bases. The CDR3 is 16 amino acids. From germline, CDR1 is SGHRS and CDR2 YFSETQ.

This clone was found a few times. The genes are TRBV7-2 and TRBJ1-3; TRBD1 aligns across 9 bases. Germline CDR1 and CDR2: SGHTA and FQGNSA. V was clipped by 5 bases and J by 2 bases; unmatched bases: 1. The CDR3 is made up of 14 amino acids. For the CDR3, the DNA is TGTGCCAGCAGCCGGACAGGGGCTGGAAACACCATATATTTT. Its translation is CASSRTGAGNTIYF.

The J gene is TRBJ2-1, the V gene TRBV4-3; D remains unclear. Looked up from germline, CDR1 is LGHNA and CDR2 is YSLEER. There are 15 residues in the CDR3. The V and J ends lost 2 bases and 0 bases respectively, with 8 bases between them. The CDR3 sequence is CASSQSRNSYNEQFF. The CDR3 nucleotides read TGCGCCAGCAGCCAATCACGGAACTCCTACAATGAGCAGTTCTTC.

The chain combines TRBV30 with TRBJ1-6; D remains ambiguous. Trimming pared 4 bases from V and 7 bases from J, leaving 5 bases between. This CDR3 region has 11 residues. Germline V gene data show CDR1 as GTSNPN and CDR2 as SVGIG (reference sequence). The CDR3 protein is CAWKANSPLHF. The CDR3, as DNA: TGTGCCTGGAAAGCAAATTCACCCCTCCACTTT.

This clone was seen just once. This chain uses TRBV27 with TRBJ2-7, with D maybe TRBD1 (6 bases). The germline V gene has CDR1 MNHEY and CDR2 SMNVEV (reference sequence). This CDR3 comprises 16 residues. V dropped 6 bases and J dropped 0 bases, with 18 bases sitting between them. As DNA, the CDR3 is TGTGCCAGCAGCACCACCAGGGGTGGGAGCTCCTACGAGCAGTACTTC. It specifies CASSTTRGGSSYEQYF.

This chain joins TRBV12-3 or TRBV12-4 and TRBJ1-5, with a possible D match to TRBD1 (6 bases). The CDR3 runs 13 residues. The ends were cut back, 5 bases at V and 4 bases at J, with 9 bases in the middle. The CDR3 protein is CASSMDRNQPQHF. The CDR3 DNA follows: TGTGCCAGCAGTATGGACAGAAATCAGCCCCAGCATTTT.

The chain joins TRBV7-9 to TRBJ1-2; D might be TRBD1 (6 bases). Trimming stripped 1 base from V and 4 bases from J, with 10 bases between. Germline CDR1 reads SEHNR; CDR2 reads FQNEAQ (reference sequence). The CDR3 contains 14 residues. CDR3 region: CASSLDGGPYGYTF. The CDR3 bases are TGTGCCAGCAGCTTAGATGGGGGGCCCTATGGCTACACCTTC.

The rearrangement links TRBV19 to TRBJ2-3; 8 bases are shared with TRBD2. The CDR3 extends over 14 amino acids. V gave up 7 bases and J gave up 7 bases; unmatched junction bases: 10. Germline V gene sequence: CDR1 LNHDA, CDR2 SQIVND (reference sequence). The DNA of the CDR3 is TGTGCCAGTACCTTGACGGGGGGGGCATATACGCAGTATTTT. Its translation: CASTLTGGAYTQYF.

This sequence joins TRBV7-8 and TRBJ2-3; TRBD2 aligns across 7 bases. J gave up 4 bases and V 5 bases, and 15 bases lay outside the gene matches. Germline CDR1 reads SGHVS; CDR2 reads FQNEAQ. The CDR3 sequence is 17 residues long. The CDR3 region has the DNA TGTGCCAGCAGCCCGACGGCCGGGGGGAGGGTGTCAGATACGCAGTATTTT. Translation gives CASSPTAGGRVSDTQYF.

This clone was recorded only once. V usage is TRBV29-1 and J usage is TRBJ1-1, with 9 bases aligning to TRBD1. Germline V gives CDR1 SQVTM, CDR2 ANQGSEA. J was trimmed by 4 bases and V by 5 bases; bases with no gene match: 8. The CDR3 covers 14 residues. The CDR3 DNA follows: TGCAGCGTTCTGAATCAACAGGGGGCCACTGAAGCTTTCTTT. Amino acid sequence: CSVLNQQGATEAFF.

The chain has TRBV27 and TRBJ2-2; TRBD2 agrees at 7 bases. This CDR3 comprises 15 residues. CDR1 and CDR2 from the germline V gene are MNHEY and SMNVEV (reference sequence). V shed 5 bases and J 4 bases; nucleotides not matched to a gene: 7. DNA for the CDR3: TGTGCCAGCAGTCCCGAGGGGAGGGGCACCGGGGAGCTGTTTTTT. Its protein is CASSPEGRGTGELFF.

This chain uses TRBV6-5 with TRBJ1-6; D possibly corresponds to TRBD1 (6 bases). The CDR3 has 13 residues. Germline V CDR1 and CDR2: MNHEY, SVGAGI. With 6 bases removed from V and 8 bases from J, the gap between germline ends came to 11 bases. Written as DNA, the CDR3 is TGTGCCAGCAGCGTTAAGGGGGATTCACCCCTCCACTTT. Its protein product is CASSVKGDSPLHF.

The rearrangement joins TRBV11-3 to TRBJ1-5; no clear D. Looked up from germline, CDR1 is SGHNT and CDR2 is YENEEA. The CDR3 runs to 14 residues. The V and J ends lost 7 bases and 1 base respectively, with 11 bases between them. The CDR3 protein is CASNNKGSNQPQHF. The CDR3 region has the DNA TGTGCCAGCAACAACAAGGGAAGCAATCAGCCCCAGCATTTT. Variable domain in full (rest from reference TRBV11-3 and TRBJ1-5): EAGVVQSPRYKIIEKKQPVAFWCNPISGHNTLYWYLQNLGQGPELLIRYENEEAVDDSQLPKDRFSAERLKGVDSTLKIQPAELGDSAVYLCASNNKGSNQPQHFGDGTRLSIL.

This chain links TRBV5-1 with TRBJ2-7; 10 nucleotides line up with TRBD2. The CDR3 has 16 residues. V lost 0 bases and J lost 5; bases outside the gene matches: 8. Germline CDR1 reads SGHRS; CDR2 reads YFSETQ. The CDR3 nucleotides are TGCGCCAGCAGCTTGGAACTAGCGGGAAAGAACCACGAGCAGTACTTC. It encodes CASSLELAGKNHEQYF.

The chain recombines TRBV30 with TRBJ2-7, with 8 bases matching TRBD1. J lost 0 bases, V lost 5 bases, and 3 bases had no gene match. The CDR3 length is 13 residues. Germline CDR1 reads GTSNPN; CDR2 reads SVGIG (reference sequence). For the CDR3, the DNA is TGTGCCTGGGTGACAGGGGCCTCCTACGAGCAGTACTTC. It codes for CAWVTGASYEQYF.

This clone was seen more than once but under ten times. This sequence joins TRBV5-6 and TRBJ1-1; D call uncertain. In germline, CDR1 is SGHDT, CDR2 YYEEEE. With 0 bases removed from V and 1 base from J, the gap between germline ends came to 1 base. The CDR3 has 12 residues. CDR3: CASSLANTEAFF. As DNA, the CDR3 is TGTGCCAGCAGCTTGGCGAACACTGAAGCTTTCTTT.

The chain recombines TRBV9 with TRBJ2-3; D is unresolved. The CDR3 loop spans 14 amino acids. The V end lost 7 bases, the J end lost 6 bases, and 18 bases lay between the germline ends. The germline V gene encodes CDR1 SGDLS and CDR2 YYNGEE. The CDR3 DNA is TGTGCCAGCGGCCGTCTAGGGTTAGAGGATACGCAGTATTTT. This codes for CASGRLGLEDTQYF.

In DNA form, the CDR3 reads TGTGCCAGCAGCGCCCTGGGACAGTCGACCTACGAGCAGTACTTC. It specifies CASSALGQSTYEQYF. The V gene is TRBV9, the J gene TRBJ2-7; the match to TRBD1 covers 7 bases. Germline V gene sequence: CDR1 SGDLS, CDR2 YYNGEE. V lost 3 bases to trimming and J lost 2 bases; unmatched junction nucleotides: 8. This CDR3 is built from 15 residues. Supplemented by reference TRBV9 and TRBJ2-7, the full variable domain reads DSGVTQTPKHLITATGQRVTLRCSPRSGDLSVYWYQQSLDQGLQFLIQYYNGEERAKGNILERFSAQQFPDLHSELNLSSLELGDSALYFCASSALGQSTYEQYFGPGTRLTVT.

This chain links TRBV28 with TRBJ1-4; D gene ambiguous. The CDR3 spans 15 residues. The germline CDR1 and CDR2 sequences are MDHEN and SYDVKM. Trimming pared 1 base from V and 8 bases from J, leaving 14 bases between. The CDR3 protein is CASSLYTAKGEKLFF. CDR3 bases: TGTGCCAGCAGTTTATACACGGCTAAGGGAGAAAAACTGTTTTTT.